The T cell receptor (beta chain) under discussion was sequenced for a study of blood T cell repertoires in COVID-19. Overall study context: Sites across the United States, Italy and Spain contributed samples from acute and convalescent COVID-19. T cells, B-cell-depleted T cells, or PBMCs supplied cDNA or gDNA.

Trimming left V 6 bases short and J 1 base short, with 14 bases between. CDR3 length: 15 residues. Germline V CDR1 and CDR2: SGHAT, FQNNGV. Generated by immunoSEQ multiplex PCR, the TCRdb table keeps only in-frame clones and is missing some. The sample has 150,000 or so clones; just under 85% are singletons. This chain joins TRBV11-2 and TRBJ2-3; D is perhaps TRBD1 (6 bases). The receptor was derived from a woman aged 55-75 years with acute or convalescent COVID-19. Sequencing was performed on peripheral blood. CDR3 region: CASSAGYRGTDTQYF. Written as DNA, the CDR3 is TGTGCCAGCAGTGCCGGATACAGGGGCACAGATACGCAGTATTTT.